This T cell receptor beta chain was documented in a study of shared clonotypes between healthy human individuals. Study conclusions and caveats: In the sorted subsets, rarefaction showed sequencing was incomplete despite large depth. Among non-shared clonotypes, generation probabilities were lower than among those shared by all four donors.

A word on this clone: Its antigen is still unknown.

The naive CD8 subset, CD45RO-negative cells positively selected for CCR7, excluded terminally differentiated effector memory CD45RA+ cells. For every subset, genomic DNA was evenly distributed across several immunoSEQ plates. Measured with immunoSEQ multiplex PCR; TCRdb has only the in-frame clones, and not every one. Here the sample spans about 590,000 clones, about 95% being singletons. Per germline, CDR1 MNHEY and CDR2 SVGAGI. The CDR3 sequence is 15 residues long. V gave up 4 bases and J gave up 7 bases, with 16 bases separating them. Sample: naive CD8+ T cells sorted from blood. The chain is built from TRBV6-5 and TRBJ1-4; D is ambiguous. The receptor was derived from a woman in her twenties or thirties in good health. CDR3 sequence (DNA): TGTGCCAGCAGTTTAAAGGGAACAAGTCTTGAAAAACTGTTTTTT. Translating gives CASSLKGTSLEKLFF.